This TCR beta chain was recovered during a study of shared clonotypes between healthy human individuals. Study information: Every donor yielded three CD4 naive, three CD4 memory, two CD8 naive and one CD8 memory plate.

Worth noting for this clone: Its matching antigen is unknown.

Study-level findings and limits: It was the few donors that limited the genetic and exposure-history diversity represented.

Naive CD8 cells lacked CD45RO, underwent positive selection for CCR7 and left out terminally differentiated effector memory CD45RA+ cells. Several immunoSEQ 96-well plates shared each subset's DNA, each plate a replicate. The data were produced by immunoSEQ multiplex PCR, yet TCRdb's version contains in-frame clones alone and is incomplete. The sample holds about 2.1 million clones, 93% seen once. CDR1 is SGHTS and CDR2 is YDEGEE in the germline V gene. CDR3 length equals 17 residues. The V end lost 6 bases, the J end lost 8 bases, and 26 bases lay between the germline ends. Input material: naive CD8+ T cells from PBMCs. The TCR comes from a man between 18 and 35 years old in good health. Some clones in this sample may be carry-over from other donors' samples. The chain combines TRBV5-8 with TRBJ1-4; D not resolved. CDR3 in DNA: TGTGCCAGCACCAAGACCTCCGGTTGGGGTTTTGGCGAAAAACTGTTTTTT. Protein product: CASTKTSGWGFGEKLFF.